Listed here is a single T cell receptor beta chain. Its target is not known. This CDR3 region has 14 residues. Germline loops: CDR1 MNHNS, CDR2 SASEGT. V was clipped by 10 bases and J by 6 bases, with 22 bases between them. Arm-PCR of CDR3 regions with iRepertoire HTBI primers generated TCR beta libraries. In the authors' methods: From all samples, identification returned 14 TRBJ and about 60 TRBV segments. TCRdb fed the multiplex PCR reads into MiXCR, producing one record per CDR3 protein. Clone size and V and J calls follow TCRdb, not the original study. The sample has 420,000 or so distinct CDR3 sequences; around 24% are singletons. These data come from a study of regulatory T cells in long-lasting Graves disease. Study overall: Persistence in Graves' disease denoted antithyroid drug use beyond 5 years alongside positive TSH receptor antibodies.

Documented time point: persistent/refractory GD, antithyroid drugs over 5 years with positive TRAb. From PBMCs, RNA was extracted and then used to make the TCR library. Study-level results: Among samples with persistent disease, TRBV28, TRBJ1-2 and TRBJ2-5 were favored.

Sequenced material: peripheral blood mononuclear cells (PBMCs), taken when the disease was refractory, from a patient treated with antithyroid drugs. The source of this sequence is a female donor with Graves disease. The rearrangement uses TRBV6-1 and TRBJ2-7; D may be TRBD2 (6 bases). This CDR3 reads CANRLGQGGSEQYF. Written as DNA, the CDR3 is TGTGCCAACAGGCTGGGGCAGGGAGGTAGCGAGCAGTACTTC.